The rows below give T cell receptor beta chains drawn from one sample of a study of cytomegalovirus exposure and HLA in healthy donors. The method was immunoSEQ multiplex PCR; TCRdb's version includes in-frame clones alone and lacks a portion of them. The profile shows under 150,000 clones, 70% to 85% of them singletons. Material: PBMCs. The origin of the receptors is a male donor in good health and CMV-seronegative. Each CDR3 is given with its conserved first and last residue. Fields, in order: CDR3 protein, V gene.

cdr3_aa: CASSFSGRAGETQYF; v_call: TRBV27
cdr3_aa: CASSDGTGKVYEQYF; v_call: TRBV10-2
cdr3_aa: CASSYSGYGNTEAFF; v_call: TRBV27
cdr3_aa: CASSFGRGNTGELFF; v_call: TRBV4-3
cdr3_aa: CASRKAGELSETQYF; v_call: TRBV7-9
cdr3_aa: CASSTGSNQPQHF; v_call: TRBV28
cdr3_aa: CASSSRETDTQYF; v_call: TRBV27
cdr3_aa: CASSVSPEGLGVYNEQFF; v_call: TRBV9
cdr3_aa: CASSLERYLDEQFF; v_call: TRBV5-4
cdr3_aa: CASSLVRESKTQYF; v_call: TRBV7-6
cdr3_aa: CASSGEVTDTQYF; v_call: TRBV6-4
cdr3_aa: CASSLSGQNPLGYTF; v_call: TRBV27
cdr3_aa: CAGSVGTDNEKLFF; v_call: TRBV9
cdr3_aa: CSVVTGLAGVYEQFF; v_call: TRBV29-1
cdr3_aa: CASSTTDSSTDTQYF; v_call: TRBV7-7
cdr3_aa: CASSLAGSGDAQYF; v_call: TRBV5-4
cdr3_aa: CASSASKDQPQHF; v_call: TRBV18
cdr3_aa: CASSLSLQDSFF; v_call: TRBV7-2
cdr3_aa: CASSLPLGSHSGRSYEQYF; v_call: TRBV5-6
cdr3_aa: CASSSWTDSYGYTF; v_call: TRBV7-8
cdr3_aa: CASRDGTSGQETQYF; v_call: TRBV5-1
cdr3_aa: CASSIQKQETQYF; v_call: TRBV19
cdr3_aa: CASRSPPDTQYF; v_call: TRBV6-5
cdr3_aa: CASSLGLGGTDTQYF; v_call: TRBV11-2
cdr3_aa: CASSGTSGSYEQFF; v_call: TRBV6-4
cdr3_aa: CASSLDRGSYNEQFF; v_call: TRBV5-1
cdr3_aa: CASSQAGRVLETQYF; v_call: TRBV4-1
cdr3_aa: CASSLAKRELLYNEQFF; v_call: TRBV7-2
cdr3_aa: CASSVNRDEAFETQYF; v_call: TRBV9
cdr3_aa: CASSPFRDNNQPQHF; v_call: TRBV27
cdr3_aa: CASSSRQGGTGELFF; v_call: TRBV19
cdr3_aa: CASSTSGTGTETQYF; v_call: TRBV5-1
cdr3_aa: CASSPPLGQAETQYF; v_call: TRBV7-9
cdr3_aa: CASSLTPPAHGPSYEQYF; v_call: TRBV7-6
cdr3_aa: CASSLTAGDGVDTQYF; v_call: TRBV7-8
cdr3_aa: CASSIRRDRVEAFF; v_call: TRBV18
cdr3_aa: CASSPSQGGELFF; v_call: TRBV18
cdr3_aa: CASSHLASGSGNEQFF; v_call: TRBV27
cdr3_aa: CASSLTGTSYEQYF; v_call: TRBV7-2